A single sample gave rise to the 27 T cell receptor beta chains below, sequenced in a study of Ad26.COV2.S vaccination and SARS-CoV-2 variants (dated by TCRdb to 2020 to 2023). Library preparation was by the immunoSEQ multiplex PCR assay. TCRdb's version of the immuneACCESS table is confined to in-frame rearrangements and falls short of the full clone set. An unresolved V gene accounts for under half of the shortfall where checked; the remainder is of unknown origin. Present in this sample are about 680,000 clones, roughly 90% of which were seen just once. Together, the top ten hold over 1.3% of the sample. The meaning of the sample's treatment or condition label: roughly 19 received Ad26.COV2.S at low or high dose, single or two shots; several received placebo; per-sample allocation not given. Repertoires of vaccine and placebo recipients were sequenced from samples taken on day 63 after the first injection.

Source: peripheral blood, taken in a trial of Ad26.COV2.S vaccine versus placebo. The receptors derive from a person between 18 and 59 years old who received the Ad26.COV2.S COVID-19 vaccine or a placebo.

The chain employs TRBV19 and TRBJ2-1; D uncertain. Per germline, CDR1 LNHDA and CDR2 SQIVND (reference sequence). Trimming took 2 bases from V and 0 from J, leaving 11 bases between them. The CDR3 spans 16 residues. Here the CDR3 DNA reads TGTGCCAGTAGTATACACATTTCAACCTCCTACAATGAGCAGTTCTTC. It encodes CASSIHISTSYNEQFF.

This rearrangement joins TRBV4-2 to TRBJ1-1; TRBD1 might be the D (6 bases). The CDR3 sequence is 16 residues long. Germline lookup yields CDR1 LGHNA and CDR2 YNFKEQ. V lost 0 bases, J lost 5 bases, and 16 bases lay in between. The CDR3 region is CASSQDHGGRRTEAFF. Written as DNA, the CDR3 is TGTGCCAGCAGCCAAGATCACGGGGGCCGGCGAACTGAAGCTTTCTTT.

This rearrangement joins TRBV7-2 to TRBJ1-5; 9 bases agree with TRBD1. The germline CDR1 and CDR2 sequences are SGHTA and FQGNSA. The CDR3 length is 14 residues. J lost 7 bases, V lost 4 bases, and 5 bases had no gene match. The CDR3 sequence: CASSSGTGLQPQHF. The DNA of the CDR3 is TGTGCCAGCAGCTCCGGGACAGGGTTGCAGCCCCAGCATTTT.

V usage is TRBV27 and J usage is TRBJ2-1; 14 bases match TRBD2. After removal of 1 base from V and 9 bases from J, the junction contained 2 bases not matched to a gene. Germline V gene data show CDR1 as MNHEY and CDR2 as SMNVEV (reference sequence). The length of the CDR3 is 15 residues. The CDR3 loop reads CASSLWTSGRTEQFF. DNA of the CDR3: TGTGCCAGCAGTTTATGGACTAGCGGGAGGACTGAGCAGTTCTTC.

Only one count was recorded for this clone. The J gene is TRBJ1-1, the V gene TRBV5-6; no clear D. V was clipped by 2 bases and J by 8 bases, with 7 bases between them. The CDR3 is 11 amino acids. Germline loops: CDR1 SGHDT, CDR2 YYEEEE. The CDR3: CASSLLGEAFF. DNA of the CDR3: TGTGCCAGCAGCTTACTGGGAGAAGCTTTCTTT.

Here the CDR3 reads CASSKEYGYGQGCADTQYF. The DNA for the CDR3 is TGTGCCAGCAGCAAAGAATACGGTTATGGACAGGGATGCGCAGATACGCAGTATTTT. The V gene is TRBV21-1, the J gene TRBJ2-3; the table names TRBD1, a call not compared with the DNA. TRBV21-1 has pseudogene status. The CDR3 covers 19 residues.

V usage is TRBV30 and J usage is TRBJ2-2, with unresolved D. The V gene's germline CDR1 is GTSNPN and CDR2 SVGIG (reference sequence). There are 15 residues in the CDR3. Trimming shortened V by 1 base and J by 4 bases, and 13 bases separated the two germline ends. CDR3 residues: CAWSALSGGTGELFF. The CDR3 DNA follows: TGTGCCTGGAGTGCCTTAAGTGGTGGCACCGGGGAGCTGTTTTTT. The variable domain in full, with the rest retrieved from reference TRBV30 and TRBJ2-2, is SQTIHQWPATLVQPVGSPLSLECTVEGTSNPNLYWYRQAAGRGLQLLFYSVGIGQISSEVPQNLSASRPQDRQFILSSKKLLLSDSGFYLCAWSALSGGTGELFFGEGSRLTVL.

This chain uses TRBV13 with TRBJ1-6; D is undetermined. V dropped 1 base and J dropped 0 bases, with 10 bases sitting between them. This CDR3 region has 17 residues. Germline V gene data show CDR1 as PRHDT and CDR2 as FYEKMQ (reference sequence). The CDR3 region has the DNA TGTGCCAGCAGCTTAGCCAGGCAATTCTCCTATAATTCACCCCTCCACTTT. This codes for CASSLARQFSYNSPLHF.

The gene calls are TRBV7-8 and TRBJ2-2; D might be TRBD2 (6 bases). The CDR3 runs to 14 residues. From germline, CDR1 is SGHVS and CDR2 FQNEAQ. V dropped 8 bases and J dropped 5 bases, with 15 bases sitting between them. DNA of the CDR3: TGTGCCAGCTCGAAGGGCGGGATTACCGGGGAGCTGTTTTTT. Translated: CASSKGGITGELFF.

Here the CDR3 DNA reads TGTGCCAGCAGCTTGCCCCAGGGTGGGGTTACTGAAGCTTTCTTT. Translation gives CASSLPQGGVTEAFF. The rearrangement joins TRBV5-4 to TRBJ1-1, with a tentative D call TRBD1 (5 bases). Trimming left V 1 base short and J 5 bases short, with 15 bases between. Germline V gene lookup returns CDR1 SGHNT and CDR2 YYREEE (reference sequence). This CDR3 has 15 amino acids.

This chain connects TRBV11-3 to TRBJ2-1, with a weak D call TRBD2 (6 bases). The CDR3 contains 12 residues. Germline assignment: CDR1 SGHNT and CDR2 YENEEA. With 3 bases removed from V and 9 bases from J, the gap between germline ends came to 9 bases. CDR3 coding DNA: TGTGCCAGCAGCTTTGGGACTTCTGAGCAGTTCTTC. Its protein is CASSFGTSEQFF.

The chain uses TRBV27 and TRBJ1-1; the D is unclear. The V gene's germline CDR1 is MNHEY and CDR2 SMNVEV (reference sequence). The germline V and J ends were trimmed by 6 bases and 5 bases, with 13 bases remaining between them. The CDR3 extends over 13 amino acids. The CDR3 region is CASRSGADTEAFF. CDR3 coding DNA: TGTGCCAGCAGGTCAGGCGCGGATACTGAAGCTTTCTTT.

The chain combines TRBV9 with TRBJ2-7; 9 positions match TRBD1. Germline V lookup: CDR1 SGDLS, CDR2 YYNGEE. V dropped 3 bases and J dropped 3; count of bases not matched to a gene: 13. There are 17 residues in the CDR3. The CDR3 sequence: CASSARSWGQGSYEQYF. The CDR3 region has the DNA TGTGCCAGCAGCGCCCGCAGCTGGGGACAGGGAAGCTACGAGCAGTACTTC.

The chain joins TRBV28 to TRBJ1-1, with D unresolved. This CDR3 comprises 11 residues. Germline CDR1 MDHEN, CDR2 SYDVKM. V lost 9 bases and J 3 bases, leaving 8 bases between the germline ends. DNA for the CDR3: TGTGCCAGTTGGGTTGACACTGAAGCTTTCTTT. Translation gives CASWVDTEAFF.

V and J are TRBV7-8 and TRBJ2-5; TRBD2 might be the D (6 bases). Germline CDR1 reads SGHVS; CDR2 reads FQNEAQ. Deletions cut 1 base from V and 1 base from J, with 13 bases between. This CDR3 comprises 16 residues. DNA of the CDR3: TGTGCCAGCAGCTTAGACTGGAGGGCCCCCCAAGAGACCCAGTACTTC. Translated, it gives CASSLDWRAPQETQYF.

This clone has a single count. J is TRBJ1-5 and V is TRBV6-5; D gene unclear. V was shortened by 7 bases and J by 1 base, with 14 bases between the two germline ends. The CDR3 length is 15 residues. Germline V lookup: CDR1 MNHEY, CDR2 SVGAGI. The CDR3 is CASTYQEWSNQPQHF. In nucleotides, the CDR3 is TGTGCCAGCACCTACCAGGAGTGGAGCAATCAGCCCCAGCATTTT.

The chain is built from TRBV6-6 and TRBJ1-3, with 7 bases identical to TRBD1. There are 18 residues in the CDR3. Germline assignment: CDR1 MNHNY and CDR2 SVGAGI (reference sequence). V lost 5 bases to trimming and J lost 4 bases; unmatched junction nucleotides: 17. As DNA, the CDR3 is TGTGCCAGCAGTCCTAATAGGGGGCCCGGGTCAGCGGGAAACACCATATATTTT. Encoded protein: CASSPNRGPGSAGNTIYF.

This chain connects TRBV6-5 to TRBJ2-7; the D call may be TRBD1 or TRBD2 (6 bases each). This CDR3 has 14 amino acids. The germline V and J ends were trimmed by 7 bases and 2 bases, with 15 bases remaining between them. The germline CDR1 and CDR2 sequences are MNHEY and SVGAGI. CDR3: CASTEGGVTYEQYF. Written as DNA, the CDR3 is TGTGCCAGCACCGAGGGGGGCGTCACCTACGAGCAGTACTTC.

The chain recombines TRBV4-1 with TRBJ1-2; no reliable D call. The CDR3 has 15 residues. Trimming took off 4 bases at V and 4 bases at J, with 16 bases between the two ends. Germline V gene sequence: CDR1 MGHRA, CDR2 YSYEKL. The CDR3 sequence is CASSPSLGVIYGYTF. CDR3 bases: TGCGCCAGCAGCCCCTCCCTGGGCGTTATCTATGGCTACACCTTC.

The V gene is TRBV4-3, the J gene TRBJ2-3; D uncertain. The CDR3 contains 14 residues. Germline V gene sequence: CDR1 LGHNA, CDR2 YSLEER. Trimming shortened V by 3 bases and J by 1 base, and 8 bases separated the two germline ends. The CDR3 bases are TGCGCCAGCAGCCACCTCGACGGCACAGATACGCAGTATTTT. It is translated as CASSHLDGTDTQYF.

The rearrangement links TRBV5-1 to TRBJ2-1, with a weak D call TRBD2 (6 bases). With 2 bases removed from V and 4 bases from J, the gap between germline ends came to 13 bases. Per the germline V gene, CDR1 is SGHRS and CDR2 is YFSETQ. The CDR3 totals 15 residues. The CDR3 region has the DNA TGCGCCAGCAGCTTCCCGGGAGTGGGGTACAATGAGCAGTTCTTC. This codes for CASSFPGVGYNEQFF.

This clone was observed a single time. The rearrangement uses TRBV24-1 and TRBJ1-5; 10 bases map to TRBD1. CDR3 length equals 16 residues. Germline V gene sequence: CDR1 KGHDR, CDR2 SFDVKD. V shed 2 bases, J shed 5 bases, and the junction held 5 bases outside the gene matches. The CDR3 spells CATSDSGQGTYQPQHF. The CDR3 nucleotides read TGTGCCACCAGTGATTCGGGACAGGGGACCTATCAGCCCCAGCATTTT.

The chain joins TRBV18 to TRBJ2-7; 11 bases match TRBD1. This CDR3 comprises 17 residues. Unmatched junction bases numbered 13, after V lost 3 bases and J lost 6 bases. Germline assignment: CDR1 KGHSH and CDR2 LQKENI. CDR3 in DNA: TGTGCCAGCTCACCCTTTTTAACGGGACAGGGGGTTTCCGAGCAGTACTTC. Amino acids: CASSPFLTGQGVSEQYF.

CDR3 in amino acids: CASSRLVSAPYEQYF. The CDR3 DNA reads as TGTGCCAGCAGCCGCCTCGTCTCCGCCCCCTACGAGCAGTACTTC. V is TRBV3-1 (or the pseudogene TRBV3-2) and J is TRBJ2-7; unclear D gene. The germline CDR1 and CDR2 sequences are LGHDT and YNNKEL (reference sequence). CDR3 length: 15 residues. V lost 4 bases and J 2 bases, leaving 15 bases between the germline ends.

The J gene is TRBJ2-1, the V gene TRBV7-2; 7 bases align to TRBD1. Germline loops: CDR1 SGHTA, CDR2 FQGNSA. The ends lost 2 bases at V and 1 base at J; junction bases unmatched: 11. This CDR3 is 18 amino acids long. The CDR3 spells CASSLWPPRDRSYNEQFF. The CDR3 nucleotides read TGTGCCAGCAGCTTATGGCCCCCCCGGGACAGATCCTACAATGAGCAGTTCTTC.

Notes on this clone: This sample also contains other DNA sequences that code for the same CDR3. The chain employs TRBV12-3 or TRBV12-4 and TRBJ2-1; the D is unclear. The length of the CDR3 is 11 residues. The V and J ends lost 3 bases and 8 bases respectively, with 5 bases between them. The CDR3 spells CASSFFDEQFF. The CDR3 DNA sequence: TGTGCCAGCAGTTTTTTCGATGAGCAGTTCTTC.

This chain joins TRBV10-3 and TRBJ2-3; a weak D match, TRBD1 (6 bases). The CDR3 runs 13 residues. V lost 4 bases and J 4 bases, leaving 9 bases between the germline ends. Germline CDR1 is ENHRY and CDR2 is SYGVKD. The CDR3 loop reads CAISGRQADTQYF. DNA of the CDR3: TGTGCCATCAGTGGCCGACAGGCAGATACGCAGTATTTT.